The clone carrying this T cell receptor beta chain was observed many times. Its antigen is still unknown. Preparation of the TCRbeta library involved a method that used unique molecular identifiers. TCRdb independently ran MiXCR on the PCR reads; one entry per CDR3 protein. The table records approximately 500,000 distinct CDR3 sequences, roughly a tenth of them present only once. This record belongs to a study of T-cell reconstitution after alpha-beta-depleted transplantation in children. General study results and limits: Recipient T cells and thymic progenitors that survived were the source of the high TCRbeta diversity seen at day 60 in some patients. The main origin of T-cell counts and diversity one year after transplant was newly produced T cells. Two months or so post-transplant, alpha-beta T cells reportedly derived from several hundred expanded graft clones.

CDR1 is MDHEN, CDR2 SYDVKM, per germline. V was pared by 3 bases and J by 5 bases, with 10 bases between. CDR3 length equals 13 residues. The sequencing here drew on PBMCs, taken before TCRalphabeta/CD19-depleted stem cell transplant. V gene TRBV28 combines with J gene TRBJ1-1; D is possibly TRBD1 (5 bases). The source is a child under 10 years old with inherited bone marrow failure, due to receive a stem cell transplant. The CDR3 region has the DNA TGTGCCAGCAGTTTTCCAGGGAGGACTGAAGCTTTCTTT. Encoded protein: CASSFPGRTEAFF.